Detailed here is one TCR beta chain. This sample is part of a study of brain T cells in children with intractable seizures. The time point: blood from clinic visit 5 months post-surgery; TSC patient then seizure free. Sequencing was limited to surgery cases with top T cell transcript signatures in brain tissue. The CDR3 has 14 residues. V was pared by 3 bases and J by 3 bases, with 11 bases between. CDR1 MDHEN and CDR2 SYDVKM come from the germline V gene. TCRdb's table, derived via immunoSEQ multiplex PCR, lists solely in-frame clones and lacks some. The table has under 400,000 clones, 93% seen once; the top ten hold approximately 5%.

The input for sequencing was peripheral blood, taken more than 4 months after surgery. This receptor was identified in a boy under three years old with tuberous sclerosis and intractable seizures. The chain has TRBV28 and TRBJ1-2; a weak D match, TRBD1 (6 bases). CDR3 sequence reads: CASSFGGWHYGYTF. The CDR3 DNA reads TGTGCCAGCAGTTTCGGGGGCTGGCACTATGGCTACACCTTC.